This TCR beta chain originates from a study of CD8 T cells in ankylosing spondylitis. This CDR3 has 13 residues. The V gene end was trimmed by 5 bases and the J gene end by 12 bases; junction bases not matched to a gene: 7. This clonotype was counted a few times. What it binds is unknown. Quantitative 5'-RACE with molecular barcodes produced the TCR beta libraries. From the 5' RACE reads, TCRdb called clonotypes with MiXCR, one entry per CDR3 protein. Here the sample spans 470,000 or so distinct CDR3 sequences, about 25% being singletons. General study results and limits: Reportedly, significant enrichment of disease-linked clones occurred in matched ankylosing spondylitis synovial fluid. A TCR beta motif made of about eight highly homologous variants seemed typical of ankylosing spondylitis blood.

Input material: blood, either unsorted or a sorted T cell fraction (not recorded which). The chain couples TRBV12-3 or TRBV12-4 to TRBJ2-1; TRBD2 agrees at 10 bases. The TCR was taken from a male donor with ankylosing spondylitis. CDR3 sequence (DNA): TGTGCCAGCAGTGTTCTAGCGGGAGCTGGGCAGTTCTTC. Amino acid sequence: CASSVLAGAGQFF.